Given below is one TCR beta chain in context. Random hexamers primed reverse transcription of about 0.45 to 1 ug RNA. TCRdb re-called the immunoSEQ multiplex PCR reads through MiXCR, storing one row per CDR3 protein. The sample consists of about 440,000 distinct CDR3 sequences, 75% to 90% of them appearing once. This sample is drawn from a study of CD8 T cells in Susac syndrome. The V end lost 1 base, the J end lost 4 bases, and 4 bases lay between the germline ends. The length of the CDR3 is 12 residues. From germline, CDR1 is MGHRA and CDR2 YSYEKL. The sample taken for sequencing was CD8+ T cells from PBMCs. This chain joins TRBV4-1 and TRBJ1-1; no clear D. The clonotype originates from a human donor with multiple sclerosis. CDR3 DNA: TGCGCCAGCAGCCAAGGGAGCACTGAAGCTTTCTTT. Protein: CASSQGSTEAFF.